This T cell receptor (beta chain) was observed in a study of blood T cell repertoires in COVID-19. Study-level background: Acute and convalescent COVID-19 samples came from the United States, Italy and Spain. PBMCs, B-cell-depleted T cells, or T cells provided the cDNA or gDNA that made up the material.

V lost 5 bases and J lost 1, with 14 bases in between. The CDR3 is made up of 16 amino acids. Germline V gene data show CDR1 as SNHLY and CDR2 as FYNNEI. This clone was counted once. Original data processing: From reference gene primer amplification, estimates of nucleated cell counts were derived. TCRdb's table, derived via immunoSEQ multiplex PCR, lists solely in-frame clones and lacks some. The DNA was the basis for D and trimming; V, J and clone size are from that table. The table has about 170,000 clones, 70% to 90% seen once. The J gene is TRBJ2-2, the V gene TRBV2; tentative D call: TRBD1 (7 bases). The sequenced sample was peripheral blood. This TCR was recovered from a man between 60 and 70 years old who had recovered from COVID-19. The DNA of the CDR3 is TGTGCCAGCAGTACCCAGGGGGGTGGGAACACCGGGGAGCTGTTTTTT. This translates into CASSTQGGGNTGELFF. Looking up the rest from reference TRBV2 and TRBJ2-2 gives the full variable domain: EPEVTQTPSHQVTQMGQEVILRCVPISNHLYFYWYRQILGQKVEFLVSFYNNEISEKSEIFDDQFSVERPDGSNFTLKIRSTKLEDSAMYFCASSTQGGGNTGELFFGEGSRLTVL.